This T cell receptor beta chain was recovered during a study of T cells in Graves' hyperthyroidism and ophthalmopathy. RNA transcripts gave rise to amplified TCR beta CDR3 regions. The HTBI primer set drove a first-round RT-PCR of the TCR CDR3. TCRdb independently ran MiXCR on the multiplex PCR reads; one entry per CDR3 protein. The sample lists about 410,000 distinct CDR3 sequences, around 15% seen once, with approximately 13% in the top ten. The CDR3 runs 16 residues. Germline V gene lookup returns CDR1 WNHNN and CDR2 SYGVQD (reference sequence). J lost 0 bases, V lost 6 bases, and 11 bases had no gene match. This clonotype was picked up a small number of times.

The chain combines TRBV10-1 with TRBJ2-7; 7 nucleotides align to TRBD1. The sequence came from a man younger than 35 with Graves' ophthalmopathy. Sequenced: blood. The CDR3 DNA sequence: TGCGCCAGCAGACAGACAGGGTTGACGCCCTCCTACGAGCAGTACTTC. It encodes CASRQTGLTPSYEQYF.